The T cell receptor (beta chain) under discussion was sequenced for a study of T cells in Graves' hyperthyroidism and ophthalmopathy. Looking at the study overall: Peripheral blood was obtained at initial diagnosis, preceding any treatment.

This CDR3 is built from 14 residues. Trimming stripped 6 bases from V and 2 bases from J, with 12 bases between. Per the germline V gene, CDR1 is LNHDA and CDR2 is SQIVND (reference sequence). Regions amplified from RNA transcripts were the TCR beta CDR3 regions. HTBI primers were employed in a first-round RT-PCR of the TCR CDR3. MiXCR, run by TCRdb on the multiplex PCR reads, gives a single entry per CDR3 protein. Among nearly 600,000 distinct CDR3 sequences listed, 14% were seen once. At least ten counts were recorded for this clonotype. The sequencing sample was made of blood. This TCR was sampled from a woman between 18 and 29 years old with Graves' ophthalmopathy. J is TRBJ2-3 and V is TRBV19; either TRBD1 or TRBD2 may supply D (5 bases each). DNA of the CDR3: TGTGCCAGTAGCCCGACCGGGGCCACAGATACGCAGTATTTT. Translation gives CASSPTGATDTQYF.